One and the same sample provided the 26 T cell receptor beta chains below, sequenced in a study of OX40 agonist ivuxolimab in advanced cancers. Library preparation was by the immunoSEQ multiplex PCR assay. Held by TCRdb, this immuneACCESS table contains in-frame sequences only and omits some clones. Under half of the omission traces to an unresolved V gene where checked; the cause of the rest is unknown. The sample table shows more than 80,000 clones, and about 89% are seen once. The top ten clones comprise roughly 8.7% of the sample. Sequencing used CD4+ or CD8+ T cells sorted from blood, obtained in a trial of the OX40 agonist ivuxolimab. The receptor set was obtained from an adult with an advanced solid tumor such as melanoma, head and neck, liver or kidney cancer.

With regard to this clone: One junction end disagrees with the germline gene, perhaps due to a read error. The rearrangement uses TRBV6-5 and TRBJ2-7; D gene unclear. Germline values: CDR1 MNHEY, CDR2 SVGAGI. This CDR3 comprises 8 residues. CDR3 nucleotides: TGTGCCACTCTCCCCGGGCACTTC. It specifies CATLPGHF.

J is TRBJ1-4 and V is TRBV30, with 7 positions matching TRBD1. Looked up from germline, CDR1 is GTSNPN and CDR2 is SVGIG (reference sequence). V gave up 2 bases and J gave up 14 bases; unmatched junction bases: 17. The CDR3 is 15 residues long. CDR3 bases: TGTGCCTGGAGTCCCCTGGATGAGGGGGCGAAGGTGCTGTTTTTT. Translation: CAWSPLDEGAKVLFF.

Notes on this clone: Other DNA sequences in this specimen translate into the identical CDR3. CDR3 region: CSARRTGELFF. In DNA form, the CDR3 reads TGCAGTGCTAGACGCACCGGGGAGCTGTTTTTT. The chain couples TRBV20-1 to TRBJ2-2; the D is unclear. Trimming stripped 2 bases from V and 4 bases from J, with 2 bases between. CDR3 length equals 11 residues. CDR1 and CDR2 from the germline V gene are DFQATT and SNEGSKA (reference sequence).

The rearrangement links TRBV16 to TRBJ1-2; tentatively, D is TRBD1 (6 bases). Germline-derived CDR1 and CDR2 are KGHSY and FQNENV. The CDR3 covers 16 residues. With 0 bases removed from V and 0 bases from J, the gap between germline ends came to 11 bases. The CDR3 sequence is CASSQSVGGSNYGYTF. The CDR3 coding sequence is TGTGCCAGCAGCCAATCGGTGGGGGGCTCTAACTATGGCTACACCTTC. Combining the CDR3 with reference TRBV16 and TRBJ1-2 gives the whole variable domain GEEVAQTPKHLVRGEGQKAKLYCAPIKGHSYVFWYQQVLKNEFKFLISFQNENVFDETGMPKERFSAKCLPNSPCSLEIQATKLEDSAVYFCASSQSVGGSNYGYTFGSGTRLTVV.

In DNA, the CDR3 is TGCGCCAGCAGCTCTACAGGGGGCACCGACGAGCAGTACTTC. As protein: CASSSTGGTDEQYF. The genes are TRBV5-1 and TRBJ2-7; 9 bases align to TRBD1. Germline V lookup: CDR1 SGHRS, CDR2 YFSETQ. Trimming cost V 3 bases and J 5 bases; bases outside gene matches: 6. The CDR3 length is 14 residues.

As DNA, the CDR3 is TGTGCCAGCAGCGTAAGTGGAGCGCTAGATACGCAGTATTTT. Its translation is CASSVSGALDTQYF. The J gene is TRBJ2-3, the V gene TRBV9; the D is unclear. The germline V gene encodes CDR1 SGDLS and CDR2 YYNGEE. The CDR3 is 14 residues long. V was clipped by 1 base and J by 5 bases, with 11 bases between them.

This clone was counted a few times. This chain links TRBV28 with TRBJ2-1; 7 bases fit TRBD2. The CDR3 loop spans 18 amino acids. Germline V gives CDR1 MDHEN, CDR2 SYDVKM. The junction had 17 bases not matched to a gene; V was cut back by 2 bases and J by 7 bases. CDR3 in DNA: TGTGCCAGCAGTTTACGATCAGGGAGGGCAATGAGGGAAAATGAGCAGTTCTTC. Translation gives CASSLRSGRAMRENEQFF.

The gene calls are TRBV19 and TRBJ2-1; 8 positions agree with TRBD2. Germline values: CDR1 LNHDA, CDR2 SQIVND (reference sequence). The CDR3 extends over 14 amino acids. V lost 8 bases and J lost 8; bases outside the gene matches: 11. CDR3 amino acids: CASSASPGGDEQFF. CDR3 nucleotide sequence: TGTGCCAGTTCCGCTAGCCCGGGGGGGGATGAGCAGTTCTTC.

The CDR3 DNA reads as TGCGCCAGCAGCTTGGACAGCACAAATGAAAAACTGTTTTTT. It yields the protein CASSLDSTNEKLFF. This chain uses TRBV5-1 with TRBJ1-4; no firm D call. This CDR3 spans 14 amino acids. The V gene's germline CDR1 is SGHRS and CDR2 YFSETQ. V lost 0 bases, J lost 5 bases, and 8 bases lay in between.

This clone has only one observation. DNA for the CDR3: TGTGCCATGGTCGAGGTTCAAAAGGCCAACGTCCTGACTTTC. Translated: CAMVEVQKANVLTF. This chain joins TRBV7-9 and TRBJ2-6; D gene ambiguous. The CDR3 consists of 14 residues. The V gene lost 10 bases and the J gene lost 6 bases, with 16 bases spanning the gap. Germline V gives CDR1 SEHNR, CDR2 FQNEAQ (reference sequence).

This rearrangement joins TRBV7-9 to TRBJ2-6, with 14 bases that match TRBD2. Germline V gene lookup returns CDR1 SEHNR and CDR2 FQNEAQ (reference sequence). After removal of 6 bases from V and 2 bases from J, the junction contained 0 bases not matched to a gene. The CDR3 has 16 residues. The CDR3 region is CASRGLAGAGANVLTF. DNA for the CDR3: TGTGCCAGCAGGGGACTAGCGGGAGCTGGGGCCAACGTCCTGACTTTC.

This clone has ten or more counts. This sequence joins TRBV28 and TRBJ1-1, with TRBD1 as a possible D gene (6 bases). Germline assignment: CDR1 MDHEN and CDR2 SYDVKM. The CDR3 extends over 14 amino acids. V lost 4 bases to trimming and J lost 5 bases, with 14 bases between them. The CDR3 DNA reads TGTGCCAGCAGTTCACCACAGGGAGCGACTGAAGCTTTCTTT. Amino acids: CASSSPQGATEAFF.

The chain carries TRBV4-1 and TRBJ2-2, with 12 bases identical to TRBD2. Losses at the gene ends were 5 bases for V and 8 bases for J; bases not matched to a gene: 12. The germline V gene encodes CDR1 MGHRA and CDR2 YSYEKL. The CDR3 runs 17 residues. In nucleotides, the CDR3 is TGCGCCAGCAGCACCGAGCTGACTAGCGGGAGAAGGGGGGAGCTGTTTTTT. It translates to CASSTELTSGRRGELFF.

This clone has just one count. The DNA of the CDR3 is TGTGCCAGCAGCTTAATGGGGACAGGGGGCTACAATGAGCAGTTCTTC. This gives the protein CASSLMGTGGYNEQFF. The chain uses TRBV7-2 and TRBJ2-1; 11 bases line up with TRBD1. Trimming cost V 2 bases and J 3 bases; bases outside gene matches: 3. The CDR3 is made up of 16 amino acids. The germline CDR1 and CDR2 sequences are SGHTA and FQGNSA.

Relative to its sample, this clone is medium-sized. The V gene is TRBV7-2, the J gene TRBJ1-1; D remains unclear. Germline CDR1 reads SGHTA; CDR2 reads FQGNSA. V lost 1 base and J lost 6, with 9 bases in between. This CDR3 has 13 residues. CDR3 region: CASSLELASEAFF. The CDR3 DNA follows: TGTGCCAGCAGCTTAGAACTCGCTTCTGAAGCTTTCTTT.

V is TRBV2 and J is TRBJ2-2; 8 bases map to TRBD2. V was pared by 7 bases and J by 4 bases, with 14 bases of the junction left unmatched. Germline values: CDR1 SNHLY, CDR2 FYNNEI. The CDR3 contains 17 residues. CDR3 bases: TGTGCCAGCACCACTTCAACGACTAGCGTAATCACCGGGGAGCTGTTTTTT. Translating it yields CASTTSTTSVITGELFF.

This clone was recorded only once. The gene calls are TRBV5-6 and TRBJ2-7; D uncertain. Germline V gene sequence: CDR1 SGHDT, CDR2 YYEEEE. The CDR3 contains 14 residues. The V gene lost 0 bases and the J gene lost 2 bases, with 9 bases spanning the gap. The CDR3 sequence: CASSLGAKAYEQYF. The CDR3 region has the DNA TGTGCCAGCAGCTTGGGAGCGAAAGCCTACGAGCAGTACTTC.

The rearrangement links TRBV28 to TRBJ1-2; 8 nucleotides align to TRBD1. V trimming: 5 bases; J trimming: 6 bases; junction bases outside the gene matches: 14. This CDR3 spans 16 amino acids. Looked up from germline, CDR1 is MDHEN and CDR2 is SYDVKM. CDR3 amino acids: CASSPGTGSGRHGYTF. The CDR3 DNA is TGTGCCAGCAGTCCCGGGACAGGCTCCGGGAGGCATGGCTACACCTTC.

The chain links TRBV9 to TRBJ2-7, with TRBD1 matching 9 bases. The V gene end was trimmed by 4 bases and the J gene end by 5 bases; junction bases not matched to a gene: 4. CDR3 length: 13 amino acids. CDR1 is SGDLS, CDR2 YYNGEE, per germline. This chain's CDR3 is CASSTGQGDEQYF. In DNA form, the CDR3 reads TGTGCCAGCAGCACGGGACAGGGTGACGAGCAGTACTTC.

This sequence joins TRBV10-1 and TRBJ2-7; 12 bases fit TRBD2. Trimming removed 5 bases from V and 2 bases from J; junction bases left unmatched: 7. This CDR3 has 16 amino acids. CDR1 and CDR2 (germline): WNHNN, SYGVQD (reference sequence). Here the CDR3 reads CASSLDRTSGTYEQYF. CDR3 nucleotides: TGCGCCAGCAGTCTCGATCGGACTAGCGGGACCTACGAGCAGTACTTC.

The chain joins TRBV10-3 to TRBJ2-3, with TRBD2 matching 13 bases. Losses at the gene ends were 6 bases for V and 6 bases for J; bases not matched to a gene: 12. CDR3 length: 17 residues. CDR1 ENHRY and CDR2 SYGVKD come from the germline V gene. The CDR3 sequence is CAISPGLAGPFTDTQYF. In nucleotides, the CDR3 is TGTGCCATCAGCCCGGGACTAGCGGGACCCTTTACCGATACGCAGTATTTT.

V is TRBV9 and J is TRBJ2-2; 10 nucleotides align to TRBD2. Looked up from germline, CDR1 is SGDLS and CDR2 is YYNGEE. V shed 4 bases, J shed 4 bases, and the junction held 4 bases outside the gene matches. The CDR3 loop spans 15 amino acids. CDR3 sequence reads: CASSLSGRGTGELFF. The CDR3 DNA reads TGTGCCAGCAGCCTAAGCGGGAGGGGCACCGGGGAGCTGTTTTTT.

The chain links TRBV5-4 to TRBJ1-1; D may be TRBD1 (6 bases). The V gene's germline CDR1 is SGHNT and CDR2 YYREEE (reference sequence). Trimming left V 5 bases short and J 2 bases short, with 10 bases between. This CDR3 has 13 residues. The CDR3 nucleotides are TGTGCCAGCAGTTCACAGGGCAACACTGAAGCTTTCTTT. Protein product: CASSSQGNTEAFF.

The gene calls are TRBV4-1 and TRBJ1-5, with D tentatively TRBD1 (6 bases). V dropped 2 bases and J dropped 3 bases, with 11 bases sitting between them. The germline V gene encodes CDR1 MGHRA and CDR2 YSYEKL. The CDR3 has 15 residues. As DNA, the CDR3 is TGCGCCAGCAGCCAACACAGGGCACTCAATCAGCCCCAGCATTTT. Its protein product is CASSQHRALNQPQHF.

The V and J genes are TRBV14 and TRBJ1-4, with D unresolved. With 8 bases removed from V and 5 bases from J, the gap between germline ends came to 12 bases. Germline CDR1 is SGHDN and CDR2 is FVKESK. The CDR3 is 13 residues long. CDR3: CASQRELNEKLFF. As DNA, the CDR3 is TGTGCCAGCCAGAGAGAGCTGAATGAAAAACTGTTTTTT.

V usage is TRBV19 and J usage is TRBJ1-5; TRBD1 aligns across 7 bases. Germline CDR1 LNHDA, CDR2 SQIVND (reference sequence). The CDR3 totals 13 residues. V lost 5 bases, J lost 4 bases, and 2 bases stayed unmatched. The CDR3 DNA follows: TGTGCCAGTAGTTCGACAGGGAATCAGCCCCAGCATTTT. Encoded protein: CASSSTGNQPQHF.